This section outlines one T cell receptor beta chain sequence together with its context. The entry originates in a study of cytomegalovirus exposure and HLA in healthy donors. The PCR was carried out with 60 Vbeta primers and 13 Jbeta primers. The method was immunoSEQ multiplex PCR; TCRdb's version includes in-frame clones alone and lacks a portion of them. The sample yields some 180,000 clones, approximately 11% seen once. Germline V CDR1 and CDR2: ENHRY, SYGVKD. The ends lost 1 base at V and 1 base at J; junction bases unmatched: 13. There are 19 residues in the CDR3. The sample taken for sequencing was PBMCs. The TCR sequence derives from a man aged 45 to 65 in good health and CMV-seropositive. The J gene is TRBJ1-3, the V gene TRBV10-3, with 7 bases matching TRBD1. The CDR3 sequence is CAISEFAPQGGGSGNTIYF. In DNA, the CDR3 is TGTGCCATCAGTGAGTTCGCCCCTCAAGGGGGCGGATCTGGAAACACCATATATTTT.